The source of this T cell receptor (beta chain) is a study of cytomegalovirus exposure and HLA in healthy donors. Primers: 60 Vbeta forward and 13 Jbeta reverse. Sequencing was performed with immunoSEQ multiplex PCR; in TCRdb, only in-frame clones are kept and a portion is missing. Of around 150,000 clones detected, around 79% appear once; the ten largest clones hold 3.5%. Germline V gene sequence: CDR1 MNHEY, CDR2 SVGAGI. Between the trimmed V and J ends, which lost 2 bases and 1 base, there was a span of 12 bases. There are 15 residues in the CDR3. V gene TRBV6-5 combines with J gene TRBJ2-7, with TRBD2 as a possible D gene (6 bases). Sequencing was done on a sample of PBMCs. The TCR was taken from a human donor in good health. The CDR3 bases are TGTGCCAGCAGTTACGGGTCGGGAGAGTCCTACGAGCAGTACTTC. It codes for CASSYGSGESYEQYF.